These 14 T cell receptor beta chains came from one sample sequenced in a study of blood T cell repertoires in COVID-19 (dated by TCRdb to 2020 to 2021). The library was prepared using the immunoSEQ multiplex PCR assay. TCRdb carries this immuneACCESS record with in-frame sequences only. Its versions omit some clonotypes, under half of them owing to an unresolved V gene in the studies checked, with the rest unexplained. Here the sample has a few hundred thousand clones; under 90% occur a single time. The biggest ten clones account for roughly a tenth of the sample. The material sequenced was PBMCs or T cells enriched from blood (not recorded which). The receptors were gathered from a woman in her twenties or thirties who had recovered from COVID-19.

This sequence joins TRBV6-5 and TRBJ1-6; D call uncertain. Germline V gene data show CDR1 as MNHEY and CDR2 as SVGAGI. CDR3 length: 12 residues. The CDR3 DNA follows: TGTACAGCCCGGACCTATAATTCACCCCTCCACTTT. It encodes CTARTYNSPLHF.

In its sample, this clone was seen once. The V and J genes are TRBV18 and TRBJ1-2; TRBD1 matches 7 bases. Germline V gene data show CDR1 as KGHSH and CDR2 as LQKENI. CDR3 length equals 14 residues. Germline trimming cut 3 bases from V and 2 bases from J; bases unmatched to any gene: 3. The CDR3 loop reads CASSPQGGNYGYTF. CDR3 coding DNA: TGTGCCAGCTCACCTCAAGGGGGCAACTATGGCTACACCTTC.

The J gene is TRBJ2-7, the V gene TRBV4-1, with 10 bases lining up with TRBD1. CDR3 length equals 16 residues. J was trimmed by 4 bases and V by 1 base; bases with no gene match: 7. The germline CDR1 and CDR2 sequences are MGHRA and YSYEKL. DNA for the CDR3: TGCGCCAGCAGCCAAGCCCCGGGACAGGGGAGATACGAGCAGTACTTC. Its protein is CASSQAPGQGRYEQYF.

This chain links TRBV27 with TRBJ1-1, with 7 bases identical to TRBD1. With 5 bases clipped from V and 1 base from J, the junction kept 4 bases outside the gene matches. The CDR3 is made up of 14 amino acids. Germline V gene sequence: CDR1 MNHEY, CDR2 SMNVEV (reference sequence). The CDR3 region has the DNA TGTGCCAGCAGTGCTTACAGGGGGAACACTGAAGCTTTCTTT. Amino acids: CASSAYRGNTEAFF.

The chain joins TRBV19 to TRBJ1-2; D is undetermined. The CDR3 is 14 amino acids. Trimming cost V 5 bases and J 1 base, with 11 bases left between them. From germline, CDR1 is LNHDA and CDR2 SQIVND (reference sequence). The CDR3: CASSPRGGNYGYTF. For the CDR3, the DNA is TGTGCCAGTAGTCCCCGGGGAGGTAACTATGGCTACACCTTC.

The chain combines TRBV11-2 with TRBJ2-7; weak D call: TRBD2 (6 bases). The CDR3 spans 14 residues. V was trimmed by 2 bases and J by 3 bases, leaving 11 bases between them. Germline assignment: CDR1 SGHAT and CDR2 FQNNGV. This CDR3 is CASSLLARGYEQYF. The CDR3 DNA reads TGTGCCAGCAGCTTACTAGCGCGGGGCTACGAGCAGTACTTC. Complete variable domain (other parts from reference TRBV11-2 and TRBJ2-7): EAGVAQSPRYKIIEKRQSVAFWCNPISGHATLYWYQQILGQGPKLLIQFQNNGVVDDSQLPKDRFSAERLKGVDSTLKIQPAKLEDSAVYLCASSLLARGYEQYFGPGTRLTVT.

The chain couples TRBV3-1 (or the pseudogene TRBV3-2) to TRBJ1-4; 9 bases agree with TRBD1. Germline CDR1 LGHDT, CDR2 YNNKEL (reference sequence). The junction had 5 bases not matched to a gene; V was cut back by 4 bases and J by 8 bases. CDR3 length: 14 residues. In DNA form, the CDR3 reads TGTGCCAGCAGCCGGACAGGGGTGGGGGAAAAACTGTTTTTT. Protein: CASSRTGVGEKLFF.

J is TRBJ1-6 and V is TRBV11-2, with 9 positions matching TRBD1. After removal of 3 bases from V and 10 bases from J, the junction contained 4 bases not matched to a gene. The CDR3 runs to 14 residues. The germline gives CDR1 SGHAT, CDR2 FQNNGV. The CDR3 loop is CASSLGQGGSPLHF. As DNA, the CDR3 is TGTGCCAGCAGCTTGGGACAGGGAGGGTCACCCCTCCACTTT.

The chain links TRBV5-1 to TRBJ1-5; 9 nucleotides match TRBD1. Looked up from germline, CDR1 is SGHRS and CDR2 is YFSETQ. V lost 0 bases, J lost 4 bases, and 2 bases stayed unmatched. The CDR3 length is 15 residues. CDR3 sequence: CASSLGGTGNQPQHF. The CDR3 DNA is TGCGCCAGCAGCTTGGGTGGGACAGGGAATCAGCCCCAGCATTTT.

The chain joins TRBV18 to TRBJ2-1; the D gene is possibly TRBD2 (6 bases). V was pared by 3 bases and J by 3 bases, with 15 bases between. CDR1 and CDR2 from the germline V gene are KGHSH and LQKENI. This CDR3 spans 16 amino acids. This CDR3 reads CASSPAGYRGYNEQFF. The CDR3 coding sequence is TGTGCCAGCTCACCGGCGGGGTATAGGGGCTACAATGAGCAGTTCTTC. Together with reference TRBV18 and TRBJ2-1, the CDR3 gives the full variable domain: NAGVMQNPRHLVRRRGQEARLRCSPMKGHSHVYWYRQLPEEGLKFMVYLQKENIIDESGMPKERFSAEFPKEGPSILRIQQVVRGDSAAYFCASSPAGYRGYNEQFFGPGTRLTVL.

V is TRBV3-1 (or the pseudogene TRBV3-2) and J is TRBJ2-7, with D uncertain. V lost 1 base to trimming and J lost 12 bases, with 16 bases between them. This CDR3 contains 13 residues. Per germline, CDR1 LGHDT and CDR2 YNNKEL (reference sequence). The CDR3: CASSQAVLGLPYF. The CDR3 region has the DNA TGTGCCAGCAGCCAAGCGGTCCTGGGCCTCCCGTACTTC.

The V and J genes are TRBV5-1 and TRBJ2-2, with D perhaps TRBD2 (6 bases). Trimming cost V 4 bases and J 1 base, with 14 bases left between them. Germline V CDR1 and CDR2: SGHRS, YFSETQ. The CDR3 totals 16 residues. The CDR3 DNA follows: TGCGCCAGCAGCGCCGGACTACCAGAGAACACCGGGGAGCTGTTTTTT. It codes for CASSAGLPENTGELFF.

The chain uses TRBV6-1 and TRBJ1-6; no definite D call. V was clipped by 4 bases and J by 0 bases, with 10 bases between them. CDR1 and CDR2 (germline): MNHNS, SASEGT. This CDR3 is 16 amino acids long. The CDR3 DNA reads as TGTGCCAGCAGTGGAGCAGCAAGCTCCTATAATTCACCCCTCCACTTT. Amino acids: CASSGAASSYNSPLHF.

The J gene is TRBJ1-2, the V gene TRBV4-1; the match to TRBD1 covers 10 bases. The germline CDR1 and CDR2 sequences are MGHRA and YSYEKL. V gave up 1 base and J gave up 5 bases; unmatched junction bases: 10. There are 17 residues in the CDR3. CDR3 region: CASSQVSAGQGRYGYTF. As DNA, the CDR3 is TGCGCCAGCAGCCAAGTGTCGGCGGGACAGGGGAGGTATGGCTACACCTTC.